These 16 T cell receptor beta chains were all obtained from the same sample, sequenced in a study of OX40 agonist ivuxolimab in advanced cancers. The table came from immunoSEQ multiplex PCR; TCRdb's copy has only in-frame clones and leaves some out. The data show about 55,000 clones, 85% to 90% seen once. Sequenced material: CD4+ or CD8+ T cells sorted from blood, taken in a trial of the OX40 agonist ivuxolimab. Receptor source: an adult with an advanced solid tumor such as melanoma, head and neck, liver or kidney cancer.

This chain uses TRBV9 with TRBJ2-7; TRBD1 matches at 12 bases. J was trimmed by 5 bases and V by 6 bases; bases with no gene match: 12. There are 16 residues in the CDR3. The germline CDR1 and CDR2 sequences are SGDLS and YYNGEE. The CDR3 sequence is CASTPGTGGLGHEQYF. In DNA, the CDR3 is TGTGCCAGCACTCCAGGGACAGGGGGCCTCGGCCACGAGCAGTACTTC.

V and J are TRBV9 and TRBJ2-3; D gene unclear. Germline V gene lookup returns CDR1 SGDLS and CDR2 YYNGEE. The CDR3 runs 14 residues. Deletions cut 1 base from V and 2 bases from J, with 8 bases between. CDR3 amino acids: CASSVKAITDTQYF. Here the CDR3 DNA reads TGTGCCAGCAGCGTAAAGGCCATCACAGATACGCAGTATTTT.

The CDR3 region has the DNA TGTGCCAGCTCACCGGGGGGAGGAAACAATGAGCAGTTCTTC. It translates to CASSPGGGNNEQFF. The chain uses TRBV18 and TRBJ2-1, with D possibly matching TRBD2 (6 bases). The CDR3 runs to 14 residues. The germline CDR1 and CDR2 sequences are KGHSH and LQKENI. V was cut by 3 bases and J by 5 bases, with 11 bases left in between. The variable domain in full, completed from reference TRBV18 and TRBJ2-1, reads NAGVMQNPRHLVRRRGQEARLRCSPMKGHSHVYWYRQLPEEGLKFMVYLQKENIIDESGMPKERFSAEFPKEGPSILRIQQVVRGDSAAYFCASSPGGGNNEQFFGPGTRLTVL.

The gene calls are TRBV7-2 and TRBJ2-5; TRBD1 agrees at 7 bases. From germline, CDR1 is SGHTA and CDR2 FQGNSA. The CDR3 loop spans 13 amino acids. J gave up 2 bases and V 3 bases, and 0 bases lay outside the gene matches. This chain's CDR3 is CASSLGQQETQYF. The CDR3 DNA is TGTGCCAGCAGCTTGGGACAGCAAGAGACCCAGTACTTC.

This rearrangement joins TRBV4-1 to TRBJ2-4, with D perhaps TRBD1 or TRBD2 (5 bases each). There are 19 residues in the CDR3. Between the trimmed V and J ends, which lost 1 base and 0 bases, there was a span of 19 bases. Germline loops: CDR1 MGHRA, CDR2 YSYEKL. This CDR3 reads CASSQGGRVRDLAKNIQYF. CDR3 sequence (DNA): TGCGCCAGCAGCCAAGGGGGAAGGGTACGGGACCTAGCCAAAAACATTCAGTACTTC.

The V and J genes are TRBV18 and TRBJ2-7; 8 bases align to TRBD1. The CDR3 totals 14 residues. Germline CDR1 and CDR2: KGHSH and LQKENI. With 3 bases clipped from V and 7 bases from J, the junction kept 8 bases outside the gene matches. Written as DNA, the CDR3 is TGTGCCAGCTCACCTCAGCAGGGGGCGGAGGAGCAGTACTTC. It codes for CASSPQQGAEEQYF.

The chain has TRBV6-1 and TRBJ1-5; the D is unclear. Germline CDR1 reads MNHNS; CDR2 reads SASEGT. The CDR3 length is 13 residues. Trimming took off 4 bases at V and 3 bases at J, with 7 bases between the two ends. CDR3 region: CASSGQFNQPQHF. For the CDR3, the DNA is TGTGCCAGCAGTGGACAATTCAATCAGCCCCAGCATTTT.

The V and J genes are TRBV2 and TRBJ1-1; D is unresolved. The CDR3 contains 10 residues. V was cut by 5 bases and J by 6 bases, with 4 bases left in between. CDR1 is SNHLY and CDR2 is FYNNEI in the germline V gene. The CDR3 nucleotides read TGTGCCAGCAGTAAGGCTGAAGCTTTCTTT. It specifies CASSKAEAFF.

A word on this clone: An end of the junction differs from the germline gene, which may be a read error. The V gene is TRBV11-2, the J gene TRBJ2-3; the D is unclear. This CDR3 spans 13 amino acids. From germline, CDR1 is SGHAT and CDR2 FQNNGV. The CDR3 sequence is CASSIDSTDTQYF. The CDR3 DNA reads as TGTGCCAGCAGCATAGATTCCACAGATACGCAGTATTTT.

The CDR3 loop reads CASSLARDREGTEAFF. The CDR3 DNA reads TGTGCCAGCAGCTTAGCTCGGGACAGGGAAGGGACTGAAGCTTTCTTT. V gene TRBV7-8 combines with J gene TRBJ1-1, with 9 bases lining up with TRBD1. CDR3 length: 16 residues. Germline values: CDR1 SGHVS, CDR2 FQNEAQ. J gave up 5 bases and V 0 bases, and 7 bases lay outside the gene matches. Combining the CDR3 with reference TRBV7-8 and TRBJ1-1 gives the whole variable domain GAGVSQSPRYKVAKRGQDVALRCDPISGHVSLFWYQQALGQGPEFLTYFQNEAQLDKSGLPSDRFFAERPEGSVSTLKIQRTQQEDSAVYLCASSLARDREGTEAFFGQGTRLTVV.

This chain uses TRBV5-6 with TRBJ2-7; D gene uncertain. With 4 bases removed from V and 3 bases from J, the gap between germline ends came to 8 bases. Germline CDR1 and CDR2: SGHDT and YYEEEE. The CDR3 runs to 12 residues. The CDR3 loop is CASSARSYEQYF. The CDR3 region has the DNA TGTGCCAGCAGCGCCCGCAGCTACGAGCAGTACTTC.

This rearrangement joins TRBV5-1 to TRBJ2-2, with a possible D match to TRBD1 (5 bases). Between the trimmed V and J ends, which lost 2 bases and 0 bases, there was a span of 5 bases. Germline CDR1 SGHRS, CDR2 YFSETQ. The CDR3 runs to 14 residues. The CDR3 reads CASSLQANTGELFF. The CDR3 nucleotides read TGCGCCAGCAGCTTACAGGCGAACACCGGGGAGCTGTTTTTT. Full variable domain (missing parts from reference TRBV5-1 and TRBJ2-2): KAGVTQTPRYLIKTRGQQVTLSCSPISGHRSVSWYQQTPGQGLQFLFEYFSETQRNKGNFPGRFSGRQFSNSRSEMNVSTLELGDSALYLCASSLQANTGELFFGEGSRLTVL.

A single count supports this clone. The CDR3 reads CASSRTGGWRPQHF. The CDR3 nucleotides read TGTGCCAGCAGTCGGACAGGAGGCTGGCGGCCCCAGCATTTT. The chain uses TRBV28 and TRBJ1-5; the match to TRBD1 covers 7 bases. The V gene end was trimmed by 5 bases and the J gene end by 9 bases; junction bases not matched to a gene: 10. The CDR3 totals 14 residues. Germline lookup yields CDR1 MDHEN and CDR2 SYDVKM. The complete variable domain, with remaining parts taken from reference TRBV28 and TRBJ1-5, reads DVKVTQSSRYLVKRTGEKVFLECVQDMDHENMFWYRQDPGLGLRLIYFSYDVKMKEKGDIPEGYSVSREKKERFSLILESASTNQTSMYLCASSRTGGWRPQHFGDGTRLSIL.

This clone was recorded a few times. The rearrangement joins TRBV29-1 to TRBJ1-4, with TRBD1 identical over 10 bases. The CDR3 is 14 amino acids. In germline, CDR1 is SQVTM, CDR2 ANQGSEA. The V gene end was trimmed by 4 bases and the J gene end by 7 bases; junction bases not matched to a gene: 6. The CDR3 DNA sequence: TGCAGCGTTGCCGGGGGACAGGGGATTGAAAAACTGTTTTTT. It is translated as CSVAGGQGIEKLFF.

The chain links TRBV19 to TRBJ2-4, with a tentative D call TRBD1 (5 bases). Germline lookup yields CDR1 LNHDA and CDR2 SQIVND (reference sequence). V was pared by 4 bases and J by 0 bases, with 7 bases between. The length of the CDR3 is 14 residues. CDR3 residues: CASSTGLAKNIQYF. CDR3 sequence (DNA): TGTGCCAGTAGTACAGGGCTAGCCAAAAACATTCAGTACTTC. Variable domain in full (rest from reference TRBV19 and TRBJ2-4): DGGITQSPKYLFRKEGQNVTLSCEQNLNHDAMYWYRQDPGQGLRLIYYSQIVNDFQKGDIAEGYSVSREKKESFPLTVTSAQKNPTAFYLCASSTGLAKNIQYFGAGTRLSVL.

The V call is TRBV27, the J call TRBJ1-5; D gene unclear. The germline gives CDR1 MNHEY, CDR2 SMNVEV (reference sequence). The germline V and J ends were trimmed by 8 bases and 3 bases, with 8 bases remaining between them. This CDR3 has 12 amino acids. The CDR3 sequence is CASRTNNQPQHF. The CDR3 nucleotides are TGTGCCAGCCGTACGAACAATCAGCCCCAGCATTTT.